Following are 23 T cell receptor beta chains from one sample sequenced in a study of T cell responses to AZD1222 COVID-19 vaccine. The assay was immunoSEQ multiplex PCR, and TCRdb's table has in-frame clones only and misses some. Among about 29,000 clones listed, nearly 95% were seen once. The material sequenced was peripheral blood, taken on day 0 of AZD1222 vaccination. The receptors were gathered from an adult in good health.

This clone is a singleton in its sample. The V gene is TRBV5-1, the J gene TRBJ1-6, with 9 positions matching TRBD1. The CDR3 extends over 14 amino acids. Germline V gene sequence: CDR1 SGHRS, CDR2 YFSETQ. V lost 2 bases, J lost 9 bases, and 3 bases stayed unmatched. The DNA of the CDR3 is TGCGCCAGCAGCTTCGGACAGGGGAGTTCACCCCTCCACTTT. This codes for CASSFGQGSSPLHF. The variable domain in full, with the rest retrieved from reference TRBV5-1 and TRBJ1-6, is KAGVTQTPRYLIKTRGQQVTLSCSPISGHRSVSWYQQTPGQGLQFLFEYFSETQRNKGNFPGRFSGRQFSNSRSEMNVSTLELGDSALYLCASSFGQGSSPLHFGNGTRLTVT.

The chain combines TRBV2 with TRBJ1-1, with unresolved D. Looked up from germline, CDR1 is SNHLY and CDR2 is FYNNEI. V was cut by 6 bases and J by 0 bases, with 8 bases left in between. The CDR3 is 13 residues long. The CDR3 loop reads CASRLTMNTEAFF. The CDR3 nucleotides read TGTGCCAGCAGGCTTACGATGAACACTGAAGCTTTCTTT.

V gene TRBV6-2 or TRBV6-3 combines with J gene TRBJ2-7, with a tentative D call TRBD2 (5 bases). CDR1 and CDR2 from the germline V gene are MNHEY and SVGEGT. The CDR3 is made up of 14 amino acids. Trimming left V 4 bases short and J 4 bases short, with 14 bases between. Here the CDR3 reads CASSWLAGVYEQYF. CDR3 DNA sequence: TGTGCCAGCAGTTGGTTGGCCGGGGTATACGAGCAGTACTTC.

The V call is TRBV5-4, the J call TRBJ2-2, with 7 bases aligning to TRBD1. The CDR3 extends over 17 amino acids. Germline V lookup: CDR1 SGHNT, CDR2 YYREEE (reference sequence). Losses at the gene ends were 3 bases for V and 1 base for J; bases not matched to a gene: 9. The CDR3 loop reads CASSSGTVILNTGELFF. Here the CDR3 DNA reads TGTGCCAGCAGCTCGGGGACAGTGATTTTGAACACCGGGGAGCTGTTTTTT.

The genes are TRBV27 and TRBJ2-1; TRBD2 agrees at 14 bases. The germline CDR1 and CDR2 sequences are MNHEY and SMNVEV (reference sequence). This CDR3 has 15 residues. Trimming cost V 6 bases and J 6 bases; bases outside gene matches: 4. DNA for the CDR3: TGTGCCAGCAGCCCTGGGACTAGCGGGGGCAATGAGCAGTTCTTC. This translates into CASSPGTSGGNEQFF.

CDR3 in amino acids: CASSQDPGTVTNYGYTF. The CDR3 nucleotides read TGTGCCAGCAGCCAAGATCCAGGGACAGTGACTAACTATGGCTACACCTTC. The chain carries TRBV14 and TRBJ1-2; 7 positions agree with TRBD1. Germline CDR1 is SGHDN and CDR2 is FVKESK. The CDR3 length is 17 residues. V lost 0 bases to trimming and J lost 0 bases; unmatched junction nucleotides: 7.

The chain uses TRBV29-1 and TRBJ2-1, with 14 bases fitting TRBD2. Germline CDR1 SQVTM, CDR2 ANQGSEA. There are 13 residues in the CDR3. V trimming: 6 bases; J trimming: 15 bases; junction bases outside the gene matches: 10. CDR3: CSVGTSGRVEPFF. Written as DNA, the CDR3 is TGCAGCGTCGGGACTAGCGGGAGAGTAGAACCGTTCTTC.

V usage is TRBV7-6 and J usage is TRBJ2-5; TRBD2 agrees at 13 bases. Losses at the gene ends were 6 bases for V and 4 bases for J; bases not matched to a gene: 5. The CDR3 is 15 amino acids. In germline, CDR1 is SGHVS, CDR2 FNYEAQ. CDR3 region: CASSPGTSGVETQYF. The CDR3, as DNA: TGTGCCAGCAGTCCCGGGACTAGCGGGGTAGAGACCCAGTACTTC.

CDR3 sequence: CASSLWAGTVNTDTQYF. In DNA form, the CDR3 reads TGTGCCAGCAGTTTATGGGCGGGGACAGTTAACACAGATACGCAGTATTTT. The rearrangement uses TRBV28 and TRBJ2-3, with TRBD1 as a possible D gene (7 bases). This CDR3 has 17 amino acids. Trimming removed 0 bases at V and 2 bases at J, with 15 bases between. In germline, CDR1 is MDHEN, CDR2 SYDVKM.

The rearrangement links TRBV3-1 (or the pseudogene TRBV3-2) to TRBJ1-1; TRBD1 matches at 8 bases. J was trimmed by 3 bases and V by 0 bases; bases with no gene match: 9. The CDR3 loop spans 17 amino acids. Germline CDR1 reads LGHDT; CDR2 reads YNNKEL (reference sequence). CDR3 in DNA: TGTGCCAGCAGCCAAGAGGCAGGGGGCTTTCTAGACACTGAAGCTTTCTTT. This encodes CASSQEAGGFLDTEAFF.

V gene TRBV28 combines with J gene TRBJ2-6, with D perhaps being TRBD1 or TRBD2 (5 bases each). Trimming removed 3 bases from V and 0 bases from J, with 9 bases in between. This CDR3 is built from 16 residues. The germline V gene has CDR1 MDHEN and CDR2 SYDVKM. The CDR3 DNA reads TGTGCCAGCAGTTTTGTGGGGGACTCTGGGGCCAACGTCCTGACTTTC. The encoded protein is CASSFVGDSGANVLTF.

As to this clone: The sample has other DNA sequences that encode this CDR3 too. The genes are TRBV7-2 and TRBJ2-3; D remains ambiguous. Trimming removed 5 bases at V and 0 bases at J, with 9 bases between. Germline V lookup: CDR1 SGHTA, CDR2 FQGNSA. This CDR3 is built from 14 residues. In DNA, the CDR3 is TGTGCCAGCAGCCTCACGGCTAGCACAGATACGCAGTATTTT. Translating gives CASSLTASTDTQYF.

This chain uses TRBV27 with TRBJ2-7; D gene ambiguous. V was clipped by 0 bases and J by 6 bases, with 6 bases between them. Per germline, CDR1 MNHEY and CDR2 SMNVEV (reference sequence). CDR3 length: 12 amino acids. Written as DNA, the CDR3 is TGTGCCAGCAGTTTATCGGTGGGCGAGCAGTACTTC. It is translated as CASSLSVGEQYF.

This clone appeared a single time. The chain employs TRBV28 and TRBJ2-4; 7 bases align to TRBD2. Germline CDR1 is MDHEN and CDR2 is SYDVKM. The CDR3 is 13 amino acids. V was clipped by 7 bases and J by 7 bases; unmatched bases: 7. CDR3 loop: CASKVGGMNIQYF. The CDR3 nucleotides are TGTGCCAGCAAAGTGGGGGGGATGAACATTCAGTACTTC.

The chain recombines TRBV5-1 with TRBJ1-2; 8 nucleotides match TRBD1. Germline lookup yields CDR1 SGHRS and CDR2 YFSETQ. The V gene end was trimmed by 1 base and the J gene end by 2 bases; junction bases not matched to a gene: 4. The CDR3 extends over 15 amino acids. The CDR3 bases are TGCGCCAGCAGCTTGCCTGGACAGGGAAACTATGGCTACACCTTC. As protein: CASSLPGQGNYGYTF.

CDR3 in DNA: TGCAGCGCTGACAGCGTCTATGGCTACACCTTC. Its protein product is CSADSVYGYTF. The genes are TRBV29-1 and TRBJ1-2, with a weak D call TRBD1 (5 bases). The V end lost 7 bases, the J end lost 4 bases, and 10 bases lay between the germline ends. The CDR3 spans 11 residues. Germline V gives CDR1 SQVTM, CDR2 ANQGSEA.

The chain uses TRBV4-3 and TRBJ2-7; no firm D call. Deletions cut 0 bases from V and 6 bases from J, with 9 bases between. Germline V gives CDR1 LGHNA, CDR2 YSLEER. CDR3 length: 13 residues. The CDR3 nucleotides read TGCGCCAGCAGCCAAGATAGAGGCAGCGAGCAGTACTTC. This codes for CASSQDRGSEQYF.

The chain employs TRBV4-1 and TRBJ2-7; D call uncertain. From germline, CDR1 is MGHRA and CDR2 YSYEKL. V was trimmed by 2 bases and J by 0 bases, leaving 11 bases between them. This CDR3 contains 15 residues. This chain's CDR3 is CASSQFHSTSYEQYF. CDR3 in DNA: TGCGCCAGCAGCCAATTTCACAGCACCTCCTACGAGCAGTACTTC.

J is TRBJ1-1 and V is TRBV2, with D perhaps matching TRBD1 (5 bases). Germline assignment: CDR1 SNHLY and CDR2 FYNNEI. The CDR3 is made up of 15 amino acids. Trimming took 6 bases from V and 5 from J, leaving 19 bases between them. CDR3 nucleotides: TGTGCCAGCAGACCTCACTTCCTTGGGGGGACTGAAGCTTTCTTT. This gives the protein CASRPHFLGGTEAFF.

The V call is TRBV7-8, the J call TRBJ1-5; TRBD1 aligns across 7 bases. Germline CDR1 is SGHVS and CDR2 is FQNEAQ. The CDR3 sequence is 17 residues long. V shed 5 bases and J 2 bases; nucleotides not matched to a gene: 12. CDR3 nucleotide sequence: TGTGCCAGCAGCCCTCGCCAAAAAGGGGGCGGCAATCAGCCCCAGCATTTT. Encoded protein: CASSPRQKGGGNQPQHF.

The rearrangement links TRBV11-2 to TRBJ2-2; no firm D call. This CDR3 has 12 amino acids. Trimming shortened V by 2 bases and J by 4 bases, and 2 bases separated the two germline ends. Per the germline V gene, CDR1 is SGHAT and CDR2 is FQNNGV. The CDR3 sequence: CASSLLTGELFF. The CDR3 region has the DNA TGTGCCAGCAGCTTACTCACCGGGGAGCTGTTTTTT.

This rearrangement joins TRBV6-1 to TRBJ2-3; D is ambiguous. V lost 1 base, J lost 0 bases, and 2 bases lay in between. This CDR3 has 13 amino acids. Germline V gives CDR1 MNHNS, CDR2 SASEGT. The CDR3 DNA follows: TGTGCCAGCAGTGAAGTGAGCACAGATACGCAGTATTTT. Protein product: CASSEVSTDTQYF.

The CDR3 sequence: CASGIQGTEQFF. The DNA for the CDR3 is TGTGCCAGCGGAATACAGGGGACTGAGCAGTTCTTC. This rearrangement joins TRBV2 to TRBJ2-1, with TRBD1 identical over 7 bases. This CDR3 is built from 12 residues. CDR1 and CDR2 from the germline V gene are SNHLY and FYNNEI. The J segment lost 9 bases and the V segment lost 8 bases, leaving 7 bases of the junction unmatched.